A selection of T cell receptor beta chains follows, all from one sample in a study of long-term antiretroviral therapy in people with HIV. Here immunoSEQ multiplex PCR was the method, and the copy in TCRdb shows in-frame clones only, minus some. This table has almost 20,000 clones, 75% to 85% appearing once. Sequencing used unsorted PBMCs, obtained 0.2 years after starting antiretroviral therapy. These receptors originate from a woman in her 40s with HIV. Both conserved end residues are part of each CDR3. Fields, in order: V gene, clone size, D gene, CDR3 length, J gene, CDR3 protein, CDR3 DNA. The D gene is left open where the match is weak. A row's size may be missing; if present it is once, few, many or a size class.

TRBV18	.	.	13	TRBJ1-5	CASSDFSNQPQHF	TGTGCCAGCTCCGACTTTAGCAATCAGCCCCAGCATTTT
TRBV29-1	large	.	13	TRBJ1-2	CSVTGAEAYGYTF	TGCAGCGTTACCGGGGCGGAAGCCTATGGCTACACCTTC
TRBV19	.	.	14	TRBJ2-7	CATKLEPSIDEQYF	TGTGCCACCAAGTTAGAACCCTCTATAGACGAGCAGTACTTC
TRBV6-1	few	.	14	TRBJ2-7	CASSEEGPTYEQYF	TGTGCCAGCAGTGAGGAGGGACCGACCTACGAGCAGTACTTC
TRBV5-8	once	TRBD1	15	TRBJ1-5	CASSSGQGVWQPQHF	TGTGCCAGCAGCTCGGGACAGGGGGTTTGGCAGCCCCAGCATTTT
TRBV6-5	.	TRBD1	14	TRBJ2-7	CASSWTGISYEQYF	TGTGCCAGCAGTTGGACAGGGATCTCCTACGAGCAGTACTTC
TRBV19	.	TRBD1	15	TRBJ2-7	CASSKGGTGDYEQYF	TGTGCCAGTAGTAAGGGCGGGACAGGGGACTACGAGCAGTACTTC
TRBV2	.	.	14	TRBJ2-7	CASSERTGAYEQYF	TGTGCCAGCAGTGAAAGGACCGGAGCCTACGAGCAGTACTTC
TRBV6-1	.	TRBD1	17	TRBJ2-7	CASSEGTGGRGTYEQYF	TGTGCCAGCAGTGAAGGGACAGGGGGCAGAGGAACCTACGAGCAGTACTTC
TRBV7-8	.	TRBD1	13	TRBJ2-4	CASSSPQGAIQYF	TGTGCCAGCAGCTCTCCACAGGGGGCCATTCAGTACTTC
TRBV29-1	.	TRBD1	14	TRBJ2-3	CSVHIGTVADTQYF	TGCAGCGTTCATATTGGGACAGTAGCAGATACGCAGTATTTT
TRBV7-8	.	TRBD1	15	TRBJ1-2	CASSTGQGAYYGYTF	TGTGCCAGCAGCACCGGACAGGGGGCTTACTATGGCTACACCTTC
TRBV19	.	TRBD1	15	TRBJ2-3	CAVSTGPGGTDTQYF	TGTGCCGTCTCGACAGGGCCCGGTGGCACAGATACGCAGTATTTT
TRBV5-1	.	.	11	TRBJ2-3	CASTNTDTQYF	TGCGCCAGCACCAACACAGATACGCAGTATTTT
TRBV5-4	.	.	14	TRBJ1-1	CASSLVGHYTEAFF	TGTGCCAGCAGCTTGGTGGGACACTACACTGAAGCTTTCTTT
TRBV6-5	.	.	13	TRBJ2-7	CASSYSWGYEQYF	TGTGCCAGCAGTTACTCCTGGGGGTACGAGCAGTACTTC
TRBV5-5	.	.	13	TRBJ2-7	CASSLDHTYEQYF	TGTGCCAGCAGCTTGGACCACACCTACGAGCAGTACTTC
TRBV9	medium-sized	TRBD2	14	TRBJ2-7	CASSQTSGSYEQYF	TGTGCCAGCAGTCAGACTAGCGGGAGCTACGAGCAGTACTTC
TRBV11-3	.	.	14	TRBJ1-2	CASSLQGANYGYTF	TGTGCCAGCAGTTTGCAGGGAGCTAACTATGGCTACACCTTC
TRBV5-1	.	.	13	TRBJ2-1	CASSSHGYNEQFF	TGCGCCAGCAGCTCGCATGGCTACAATGAGCAGTTCTTC
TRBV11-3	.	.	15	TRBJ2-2	CASSFGAGDAGELFF	TGTGCCAGCAGCTTTGGTGCCGGAGACGCCGGGGAGCTGTTTTTT
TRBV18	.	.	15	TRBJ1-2	CASSPGSFFASGYTF	TGTGCCAGCTCACCCGGTTCCTTTTTTGCGTCTGGCTACACCTTC
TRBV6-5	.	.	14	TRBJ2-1	CASSYSRTNNEQFF	TGTGCCAGCAGTTACTCGAGGACTAACAATGAGCAGTTCTTC
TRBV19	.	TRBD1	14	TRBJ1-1	CASSLDRGGTEAFF	TGTGCCAGTAGTCTCGACAGGGGAGGCACTGAAGCTTTCTTT
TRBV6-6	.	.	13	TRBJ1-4	CASLDGFNEKLFF	TGTGCCAGTCTTGACGGATTTAATGAAAAACTGTTTTTT
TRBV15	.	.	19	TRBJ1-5	CATSSTTGLPGSSNQPQHF	TGTGCCACCAGCAGTACTACAGGGCTTCCCGGATCTAGCAATCAGCCCCAGCATTTT
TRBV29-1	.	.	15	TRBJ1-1	CSVEGVPTANTEAFF	TGCAGCGTTGAGGGGGTCCCGACAGCGAACACTGAAGCTTTCTTT
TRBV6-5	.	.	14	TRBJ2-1	CASSYGTRFNEQFF	TGTGCCAGCAGTTACGGGACTCGATTCAATGAGCAGTTCTTC
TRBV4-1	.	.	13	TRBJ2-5	CASSQDRVETQYF	TGCGCCAGCAGCCAAGATCGGGTCGAGACCCAGTACTTC
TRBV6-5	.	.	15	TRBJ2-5	CASSPSVGYQETQYF	TGTGCCAGCAGTCCCTCGGTCGGGTACCAAGAGACCCAGTACTTC
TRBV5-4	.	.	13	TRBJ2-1	CASRLDSYNEQFF	TGTGCCAGCCGGCTAGACTCCTACAATGAGCAGTTCTTC
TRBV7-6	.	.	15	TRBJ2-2	CASSLEQGGTGELFF	TGTGCCAGCAGCTTAGAACAGGGAGGAACCGGGGAGCTGTTTTTT
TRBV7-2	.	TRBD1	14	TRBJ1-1	CASSLGRQGGEAFF	TGTGCCAGCAGCTTAGGTAGACAGGGTGGTGAAGCTTTCTTT
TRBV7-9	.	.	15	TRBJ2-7	CASSPSTVSAYEQYF	TGTGCCAGCAGCCCGTCCACAGTTAGCGCGTACGAGCAGTACTTC
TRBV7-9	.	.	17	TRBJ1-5	CASSLVEGSLGNQPQHF	TGTGCCAGCAGCTTAGTCGAGGGATCCCTCGGCAATCAGCCCCAGCATTTT
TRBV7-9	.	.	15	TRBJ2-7	CASSLAQGLSYEQYF	TGTGCCAGCAGCTTAGCGCAGGGGCTCTCCTACGAGCAGTACTTC
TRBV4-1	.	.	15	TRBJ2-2	CASRRVGGPAGELFF	TGCGCCAGCAGGCGGGTGGGGGGGCCGGCCGGGGAGCTGTTTTTT
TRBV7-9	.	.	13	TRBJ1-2	CASSLVQSRGYTF	TGTGCCAGCAGCTTAGTACAGTCTCGCGGCTACACCTTC
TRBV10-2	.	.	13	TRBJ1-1	CASGPAPFTEAFF	TGCGCCAGCGGCCCCGCCCCTTTTACTGAAGCTTTCTTT
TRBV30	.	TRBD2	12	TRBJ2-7	CARTSGGYEQYF	TGTGCCCGGACCTCGGGGGGCTACGAGCAGTACTTC
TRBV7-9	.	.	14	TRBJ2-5	CASSSQGGEETQYF	TGTGCCAGCAGCTCACAGGGGGGGGAAGAGACCCAGTACTTC
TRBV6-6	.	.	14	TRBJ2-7	CASSYSPAEREQYF	TGTGCCAGCAGTTACTCCCCTGCGGAGCGCGAGCAGTACTTC
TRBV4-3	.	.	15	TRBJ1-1	CASSQVRGKNTEAFF	TGCGCCAGCAGCCAAGTGAGGGGGAAGAACACTGAAGCTTTCTTT
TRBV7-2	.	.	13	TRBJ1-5	CASSPNINQPQHF	TGTGCCAGCAGCCCGAACATCAATCAGCCCCAGCATTTT
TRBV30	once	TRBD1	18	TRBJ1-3	CAWSPRRGQGAPRNTIYF	TGTGCCTGGAGCCCCCGCCGCGGACAGGGGGCGCCCCGAAACACCATATATTTT
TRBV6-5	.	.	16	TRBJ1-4	CASSYRPHGDPEKLFF	TGTGCCAGCAGTTACCGCCCCCATGGCGACCCTGAAAAACTGTTTTTT
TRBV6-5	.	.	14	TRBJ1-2	CASSYGGRAYGYTF	TGTGCCAGCAGTTACGGGGGGCGGGCCTATGGCTACACCTTC
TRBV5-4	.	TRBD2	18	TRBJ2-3	CASSLEGTSGRATDTQYF	TGTGCCAGCAGCTTGGAAGGGACTAGCGGGAGGGCCACAGATACGCAGTATTTT
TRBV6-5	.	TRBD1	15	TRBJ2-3	CASSSLGGRTDTQYF	TGTGCCAGCAGTTCATTAGGGGGCAGGACAGATACGCAGTATTTT